This TCR beta chain was identified during a study of shared clonotypes between healthy human individuals. This was a deep-level run. Repertoires were generated with immunoSEQ multiplex PCR, while TCRdb's copy carries only in-frame clones and drops some. This table has roughly 890,000 clones, 92% appearing once. Overall study findings and caveats: In general, naive subsets displayed greater estimated richness than memory subsets did. The low donor count limited represented genetic and exposure-history diversity.

Remarks on this clone: Its antigen is unknown.

CD8 cells classed as naive were CD45RO-negative and positively selected for CCR7, excluding terminally differentiated effector memory CD45RA+ cells. In germline, CDR1 is SGDLS, CDR2 YYNGEE. The CDR3 spans 15 residues. V was trimmed by 2 bases and J by 4 bases, leaving 13 bases between them. This clonotype originated in a man aged 25 to 40 in good health. Sequenced: naive CD8+ T cells sorted from blood. V usage is TRBV9 and J usage is TRBJ2-1; weak D call: TRBD2 (5 bases). This CDR3 is CASSVSLADYNEQFF. Written as DNA, the CDR3 is TGTGCCAGCAGCGTTAGTCTAGCAGATTACAATGAGCAGTTCTTC.